Shown below are 5 T cell receptor beta chains from a single sample sequenced in a study of cytotoxic CD8 clonotypes in ibrutinib-treated CLL. Data came from immunoSEQ multiplex PCR; TCRdb stores just in-frame clones and leaves some out. The sample lists about 45,000 clones; approximately 65% were seen once. Sequenced material: PBMCs, taken after 24 months of ibrutinib treatment. Source of these receptors: a human donor with chronic lymphocytic leukemia.

The J gene is TRBJ2-5, the V gene TRBV19; TRBD1 aligns across 10 bases. This CDR3 comprises 13 residues. Germline CDR1 and CDR2: LNHDA and SQIVND (reference sequence). Trimming at V came to 8 bases and at J to 3 bases, leaving 3 bases not matched to a gene. The CDR3 DNA reads TGTGCCAGTCGTGGACAGGGGGAAGAGACCCAGTACTTC. Protein: CASRGQGEETQYF. Full variable domain (missing parts from reference TRBV19 and TRBJ2-5): DGGITQSPKYLFRKEGQNVTLSCEQNLNHDAMYWYRQDPGQGLRLIYYSQIVNDFQKGDIAEGYSVSREKKESFPLTVTSAQKNPTAFYLCASRGQGEETQYFGPGTRLLVL.

This clone appeared once. The gene calls are TRBV6-5 and TRBJ2-1; TRBD1 matches 7 bases. Germline loops: CDR1 MNHEY, CDR2 SVGAGI. There are 14 residues in the CDR3. V shed 0 bases and J 5 bases; nucleotides not matched to a gene: 1. The CDR3 sequence: CASSYSGQNNEQFF. In DNA, the CDR3 is TGTGCCAGCAGTTACTCGGGACAGAACAATGAGCAGTTCTTC.

The chain employs TRBV21-1 and TRBJ1-1. TRBV21-1 is given as a pseudogene. This CDR3 has 14 residues. DNA for the CDR3: TGTGCCAGCAGCCCAGGACGCTGGAGCACTGAAGCTTTCTTT. Residues: CASSPGRWSTEAFF.

This clone was seen a few times. The chain couples TRBV9 to TRBJ1-4; the D is unclear. The germline V and J ends were trimmed by 1 base and 7 bases, with 17 bases remaining between them. This CDR3 contains 16 residues. Germline assignment: CDR1 SGDLS and CDR2 YYNGEE. CDR3 DNA: TGTGCCAGCAGCGTAACGGGCCAGGCGGCCGGTGAAAAACTGTTTTTT. Translated, it gives CASSVTGQAAGEKLFF.

The chain couples TRBV6-1 to TRBJ2-2; 7 positions agree with TRBD2. J was trimmed by 0 bases and V by 11 bases; bases with no gene match: 6. The CDR3 length is 14 residues. In germline, CDR1 is MNHNS, CDR2 SASEGT. CDR3 bases: TGTGCCGGCACTGCGGGGGCGAACACCGGGGAGCTGTTTTTT. This codes for CAGTAGANTGELFF.